The T cell receptor beta chain described here comes from a study of PD-L1 blockade in urothelial cancer. About the study: Patients' histories included 0 to 3 prior chemotherapy regimens.

The germline V and J ends were trimmed by 6 bases and 3 bases, with 5 bases remaining between them. This CDR3 is 12 amino acids long. Germline CDR1 MNHNS, CDR2 SASEGT. A note on this clone: Its antigen is undetermined.

Patient sample counts ranged from 1 to 8, pretreatment and on-treatment. The protocol was immunoSEQ multiplex PCR, while the TCRdb copy is restricted to in-frame clones and leaves out a portion. Here the sample spans around 100,000 clones, around 85% being singletons. General study points: Clonality of blood TCR below the median before treatment predicted better survival.

This chain uses TRBV6-1 with TRBJ2-2, with no clear D. The source was PBMCs, collected around atezolizumab (anti-PD-L1) treatment. This sequence was found in a man in his fifties with urothelial cancer. The CDR3 loop reads CASRRDTGELFF. CDR3 in DNA: TGTGCCAGCAGGCGAGACACCGGGGAGCTGTTTTTT.